Listed below are T cell receptor beta chains from one sample, sequenced in a study of shared clonotypes between healthy human individuals. The repertoire was sequenced with immunoSEQ multiplex PCR; TCRdb's copy has only in-frame clones and lacks some. The sample contains about 2 million clones, around 95% of which appear only once. Sequenced material: naive CD4+ T cells sorted from blood. These receptors were taken from a man in his late teens or twenties in good health. The CDR3 runs from the conserved cysteine through the conserved F or W. D genes are given only for firm matches. A row's size may be missing; if present it is once, few, many or a size class.

d_call | j_call | clone_size | v_call | cdr3_nt | cdr3_aa
TRBD1 | TRBJ1-1 | - | TRBV11-2 | TGTGCCAGCAGAGGGGGCGGGACTCGGGCTTTCTTT | CASRGGGTRAFF
- | TRBJ1-1 | - | TRBV6-5 | TGTGCCAGCAGTTACCTTGACAGTTCTGGGACTGAAGCTTTCTTT | CASSYLDSSGTEAFF
- | TRBJ1-2 | - | TRBV10-3 | TGTGCCATCAGTGATGGGGGGGCAACCTTCTATGGCTACACCTTC | CAISDGGATFYGYTF
TRBD1 | TRBJ1-4 | - | TRBV5-1 | TGCGCCAGCAGCCGGGACAGCACTAATGAAAAACTGTTTTTT | CASSRDSTNEKLFF
- | TRBJ2-7 | - | TRBV10-3 | TGTGCCATCAGTGATACCGGGGCCCGAACCTACGAGCAGTACTTC | CAISDTGARTYEQYF
- | TRBJ1-2 | - | TRBV7-8 | TGTGCCAGCAGCCTGGACGAGGTTTTCTCTGGCTACACCTTC | CASSLDEVFSGYTF
- | TRBJ2-1 | - | TRBV9 | TGTGCCAGCAGCGTAGTGGGGGAGTACAATGAGCAGTTCTTC | CASSVVGEYNEQFF
- | TRBJ1-6 | - | TRBV6-1 | TGTGCCAGCAGGACGGTATCGAATTCACCCCTCCACTTT | CASRTVSNSPLHF
TRBD1 | TRBJ1-6 | - | TRBV19 | TGTGCCAGTAGTAAGACAGGGCTGGGGAATTCACCCCTCCACTTT | CASSKTGLGNSPLHF
- | TRBJ2-7 | many | TRBV7-9 | TGTGCCAGCAGCCCGACGGCGGCCGAGCAGTACTTC | CASSPTAAEQYF
- | TRBJ1-3 | - | TRBV30 | TGTGCCTGGAGTCCCGACTCTGGAAACACCATATATTTT | CAWSPDSGNTIYF
- | TRBJ1-2 | - | TRBV19 | TGTGCCAGTAGTATTTTGACGACATCTGGCTACACCTTC | CASSILTTSGYTF
- | TRBJ1-6 | - | TRBV30 | TGTGCCTGGAGGATGGACGGTTCACCCCTCCACTTT | CAWRMDGSPLHF
TRBD1 | TRBJ2-3 | - | TRBV6-1 | TGTGCCAGCAGTGAAGGGTATACAGGGGGAGCAGATACGCAGTATTTT | CASSEGYTGGADTQYF
- | TRBJ1-2 | - | TRBV5-4 | TGTGCCAGCACGGCCAGGGGTCGCGATGGCTACACCTTC | CASTARGRDGYTF
TRBD2 | TRBJ2-5 | once | TRBV7-2 | TGTGCCAGCAGCTCTGGGACTAGCGGGAGTTCAGAGACCCAGTACTTC | CASSSGTSGSSETQYF
TRBD1 | TRBJ2-3 | few | TRBV28 | TGTGCCAGCGGGACAGGGGGCACAGATACGCAGTATTTT | CASGTGGTDTQYF
- | TRBJ2-7 | - | TRBV30 | TGTGCCTGGAGTGTACAGCTATACCGGGGCGAGCAGTACTTC | CAWSVQLYRGEQYF
- | TRBJ2-2 | - | TRBV4-3 | TGCGCCAGCAGCCCCCCCACCGGGGAGCTGTTTTTT | CASSPPTGELFF
- | TRBJ1-2 | - | TRBV4-1 | TGCGCCAGCAGCCAACCCGGACAGAGCTTCATCTATGGCTACACCTTC | CASSQPGQSFIYGYTF
TRBD1 | TRBJ1-1 | - | TRBV5-1 | TGCGCCAGCAGCTTGGAAGGGACAGTAAACACTGAAGCTTTCTTT | CASSLEGTVNTEAFF
- | TRBJ2-2 | - | TRBV5-1 | TGCGCCAGCAGCTTGGCCCCGGTATCGAACACCGGGGAGCTGTTTTTT | CASSLAPVSNTGELFF
- | TRBJ2-3 | - | TRBV6-1 | TGTGCCAGCAGTGACCGGGGTCGGGGCACAGATACGCAGTATTTT | CASSDRGRGTDTQYF
- | TRBJ1-2 | - | TRBV13 | TGTGCCAGCAACAAGGAAACAGGCATCTATGGCTACACCTTC | CASNKETGIYGYTF
TRBD1 | TRBJ2-1 | - | TRBV10-1 | TGCGCCAGCAGTTTACAGGGGGCCGGCTCCTACAATGAGCAGTTCTTC | CASSLQGAGSYNEQFF
- | TRBJ1-1 | - | TRBV11-2 | TGTGCCAGCAGCCGAATGCTAAGAGAAGCTTTCTTT | CASSRMLREAFF
- | TRBJ2-1 | - | TRBV9 | TGTGCCAGCAGCGTCGACAGGAGTTACAATGAGCAGTTCTTC | CASSVDRSYNEQFF
- | TRBJ2-2 | once | TRBV6-5 | TGTGCCAGCAGGGACTGGAACACCGGGGAGCTGTTTTTT | CASRDWNTGELFF
TRBD1 | TRBJ2-3 | - | TRBV12-5 | TGTGCTAGTGGTGAACAGGGGTTGGGGGATACGCAGTATTTT | CASGEQGLGDTQYF
- | TRBJ2-7 | - | TRBV5-1 | TGCGCCAGCAGCTTGGATCCAGGGACCTACGAGCAGTACTTC | CASSLDPGTYEQYF
- | TRBJ1-5 | - | TRBV6-4 | TGTGCCAGCGATAACCCCCGGGAGGGTCGTCAGCCCCAGCATTTT | CASDNPREGRQPQHF
- | TRBJ2-5 | - | TRBV5-1 | TGCGCCAGCAGCTTGACAGTTCAAGAGACCCAGTACTTC | CASSLTVQETQYF
TRBD2 | TRBJ2-1 | - | TRBV12-5 | TGTGCTAGTGGCCCCAGTGGCGGGAGTATGAATGAGCAGTTCTTC | CASGPSGGSMNEQFF
- | TRBJ1-6 | - | TRBV2 | TGTGCCAGCAAGGATGGTGGGAATTCACCCCTCCACTTT | CASKDGGNSPLHF
- | TRBJ2-2 | - | TRBV5-1 | TGCGCCAGCAGACCGGGACAGAACACCGGGGAGCTGTTTTTT | CASRPGQNTGELFF